The following is a T cell receptor beta chain sequence with its context. What it binds is unknown. This sample's time point: week 47, end of study. All doses held 300 ug of mutant IDH1 20-mer peptide, with topical imiquimod. Across weeks 1, 3, 5, 7, 11, 15, 19 and 23, patients received a vaccination each time, eight in all. Tumors from donors were new WHO grade 3 or 4 IDH1-mutant astrocytomas with ATRX loss. The source of the sample is a study of a mutant IDH1 vaccine in newly diagnosed glioma. Study-level background: Treatment recipients were approximately 62% male and around 38% female, and their mean age was around 40 years.

The data were produced by immunoSEQ multiplex PCR, yet TCRdb's version contains in-frame clones alone and is incomplete. Of tens of thousands of clones listed, around 86% are singletons. The CDR3 spans 8 residues. CDR1 is SQVTM, CDR2 ANQGSEA, per germline. The chain couples TRBV29-1 to TRBJ2-1; D remains ambiguous. The source material was PBMCs, sampled from a glioma patient whose treatment included an IDH1 peptide vaccine. This TCR derives from a man aged 25 to 40 with glioma. DNA of the CDR3: TGCAGTGCCAATGAGCAGTTCTTC. It specifies CSANEQFF.